The entry below gives a single T cell receptor beta chain sequence along with its context. Its target is not known. The CDR3 extends over 14 amino acids. With 7 bases removed from V and 3 bases from J, the gap between germline ends came to 14 bases. Germline CDR1 and CDR2: SGHRS and YFSETQ. PCR was performed a second time for about 7 to 12 cycles using a sample-barcoded 5' primer and a J-beta primer mix. TCRdb passed the 5' RACE reads through MiXCR, listing each CDR3 protein once. The sample includes about a million distinct CDR3 sequences, roughly 52% of them seen just once. These data belong to a study of blood T cells in healthy people across ages. Whole-study results and caveats: Estimates of diversity drawn from one million T cells were considered underestimates.

V is TRBV5-1 and J is TRBJ2-1, with D tentatively TRBD1 or TRBD2 (6 bases each). This TCR was recovered from a man aged 30 to 39 in good health. Sequenced input: blood. The CDR3 DNA sequence: TGCGCCAGCTCGCGGGACACCGGCTACAATGAGCAGTTCTTC. Protein: CASSRDTGYNEQFF.